This T cell receptor beta chain was profiled in a study of beta chain features in type 1 diabetes. This clone came up a few times. Investigators reverse transcribed all isolated RNA, so they sequenced expressed TCRB transcripts. The table came from immunoSEQ multiplex PCR; TCRdb's copy has only in-frame clones and leaves some out. The sample has 150,000 to 190,000 clones; 8.1% are singletons. Sample: central memory CD4+ T cells from blood. The sequence was collected from a man aged 18 to 30 in good health.

The CDR3 is CAISTRDTGALNGYTF. CDR3 nucleotides: TGTGCCATCAGTACCCGGGACACTGGAGCTCTTAATGGCTACACCTTC. V usage is TRBV10-3 and J usage is TRBJ1-2, with D possibly matching TRBD1 (6 bases). Germline V gene lookup returns CDR1 ENHRY and CDR2 SYGVKD. The CDR3 runs 16 residues. The V and J ends lost 5 bases and 6 bases respectively, with 22 bases between them.